This TCR beta chain emerged from a study of beta chain features in type 1 diabetes. This clone was seen a few times. Its antigen is not identified. This CDR3 is 14 amino acids long. With 4 bases clipped from V and 4 bases from J, the junction kept 7 bases outside the gene matches. The germline CDR1 and CDR2 sequences are SGHTA and FQGNSA. What was sequenced were expressed TCRB transcripts, since all of the isolated RNA had been reverse transcribed. TCRdb's copy holds only in-frame clones and misses some; the assay was immunoSEQ multiplex PCR. Here the sample spans around 650,000 clones, around 11% being singletons. Study-wide results and caveats: Significant though moderate, a shortening of TCRB CDR3s appeared in all four CD4+ subsets of Type 1 diabetes patients. Insertion counts at VDJ junctions were lower in type 1 diabetes patients, who also showed more deletions there.

Staining for CD45RO/CCR7/CD25/CD127/CD95/CD27 allowed sorting of CD4+ naive, central memory, regulatory and stem cell-like memory cells. J is TRBJ2-7 and V is TRBV7-2; 7 positions agree with TRBD1. The sequence was collected from a man younger than 40 with type 1 diabetes. The sequencing input was naive CD4+ T cells from blood. The CDR3 DNA sequence: TGTGCCAGCAGCTCCGGGACAGCCCTGTACGAGCAGTACTTC. Translation gives CASSSGTALYEQYF.